This is a list of T cell receptor beta chains from one sample in a study of cytomegalovirus exposure and HLA in healthy donors. Some clones are missing from TCRdb's copy, which holds only in-frame ones; the method was immunoSEQ multiplex PCR. Of over 150,000 clones listed, about 80% are singletons. Sequences were obtained from PBMCs. The origin of the receptors is a man aged 25 to 40 in good health and CMV-seropositive. CDR3s leave out the opening cysteine and the closing phenylalanine or tryptophan. Each record gives: clone size, V gene, J gene, CDR3 protein. Part of the rows lack a size; the others show once, few, many or a class for expanded clones.

clone size: NA
V gene: TRBV19
J gene: TRBJ1-1
CDR3 protein: ASKRDRNTEAF

clone size: few
V gene: TRBV2
J gene: TRBJ2-7
CDR3 protein: ASKQAYSYEQY

clone size: few
V gene: TRBV19
J gene: TRBJ2-7
CDR3 protein: ASSNRDRALGKQY

clone size: NA
V gene: TRBV27
J gene: TRBJ2-1
CDR3 protein: ASSLSRGFSYNEQF

clone size: NA
V gene: TRBV15
J gene: TRBJ2-3
CDR3 protein: ATSTDRPTDTQY

clone size: NA
V gene: TRBV6-6
J gene: TRBJ2-3
CDR3 protein: ASTDGGATDTQY

clone size: NA
V gene: TRBV9
J gene: TRBJ1-2
CDR3 protein: ASHKTGGGWDYGYT

clone size: NA
V gene: TRBV11-3
J gene: TRBJ2-1
CDR3 protein: ASSLGGTAFNEQF

clone size: once
V gene: TRBV6-1
J gene: TRBJ2-5
CDR3 protein: ASSRQGETQY

clone size: NA
V gene: TRBV7-6
J gene: TRBJ2-3
CDR3 protein: ASSLASGLLTDTQY

clone size: NA
V gene: TRBV27
J gene: TRBJ2-1
CDR3 protein: ASSFGHLLF

clone size: NA
V gene: TRBV9
J gene: TRBJ1-1
CDR3 protein: ASSVEAGMDTEAF

clone size: NA
V gene: TRBV11-3
J gene: TRBJ1-2
CDR3 protein: ASSSTGGEGGYT

clone size: few
V gene: TRBV4-3
J gene: TRBJ1-1
CDR3 protein: ASSQEGQGNTEAF

clone size: few
V gene: TRBV4-1
J gene: TRBJ1-4
CDR3 protein: ASSQDYPREKLF

clone size: few
V gene: TRBV5-4
J gene: TRBJ2-5
CDR3 protein: ASSETRVGGETQY

clone size: NA
V gene: TRBV7-9
J gene: TRBJ1-2
CDR3 protein: SSSPTGTVYGYT

clone size: once
V gene: TRBV9
J gene: TRBJ1-1
CDR3 protein: ASSVEGTGYTEAF

clone size: NA
V gene: TRBV5-1
J gene: TRBJ2-3
CDR3 protein: ASSRNLGTSGNSDTQY

clone size: NA
V gene: TRBV28
J gene: TRBJ2-5
CDR3 protein: ASSFLSVGGETQY

clone size: NA
V gene: TRBV11-3
J gene: TRBJ2-2
CDR3 protein: ASSLVTSTGELF

clone size: few
V gene: TRBV25-1
J gene: TRBJ1-6
CDR3 protein: ASSEMGTGKSSPLH

clone size: NA
V gene: TRBV21-1
J gene: TRBJ1-1
CDR3 protein: ASSTKKGQGRYTEAF

clone size: NA
V gene: TRBV6-5
J gene: TRBJ2-2
CDR3 protein: ASSRERSPTGELF

clone size: NA
V gene: TRBV28
J gene: TRBJ2-6
CDR3 protein: ASNYAGGSGANVLT

clone size: once
V gene: TRBV28
J gene: TRBJ1-5
CDR3 protein: ASSPGTGGNQPQH

clone size: NA
V gene: TRBV29-1
J gene: TRBJ2-5
CDR3 protein: STDRGGETQY

clone size: NA
V gene: TRBV2
J gene: TRBJ2-7
CDR3 protein: ASSSGDSPYEQY

clone size: NA
V gene: TRBV5-4
J gene: TRBJ2-7
CDR3 protein: ASSAGDPYEQY

clone size: NA
V gene: TRBV11-1
J gene: TRBJ1-4
CDR3 protein: ASSPRGPTNEKLF

clone size: NA
V gene: TRBV5-1
J gene: TRBJ1-1
CDR3 protein: ASSPGQGLTEAF

clone size: NA
V gene: TRBV5-6
J gene: TRBJ2-3
CDR3 protein: ASSLRTGTTDTQY

clone size: NA
V gene: TRBV7-2
J gene: TRBJ2-2
CDR3 protein: ASSLALGGQRGTGELF

clone size: NA
V gene: TRBV7-9
J gene: TRBJ1-1
CDR3 protein: ASSLSTKNTEAF

clone size: NA
V gene: TRBV15
J gene: TRBJ2-7
CDR3 protein: ATSRVRGSSYEQY

clone size: NA
V gene: TRBV7-9
J gene: TRBJ2-2
CDR3 protein: ASSPNDGALVAGELF

clone size: NA
V gene: TRBV27
J gene: TRBJ1-2
CDR3 protein: ASSYQGKGYGYT

clone size: few
V gene: TRBV6-6
J gene: TRBJ1-1
CDR3 protein: ASSYLGSKNTEAF

clone size: NA
V gene: TRBV4-1
J gene: TRBJ2-5
CDR3 protein: ASNLKRDGTGAQY

clone size: few
V gene: TRBV6-5
J gene: TRBJ2-7
CDR3 protein: ASSGNRAVEQY

clone size: few
V gene: TRBV28
J gene: TRBJ1-4
CDR3 protein: ASSPPQGAGKLF

clone size: NA
V gene: TRBV27
J gene: TRBJ2-5
CDR3 protein: ASSLFIPGLAGHQETQY

clone size: NA
V gene: TRBV20-1
J gene: TRBJ1-1
CDR3 protein: SADLGAGAF

clone size: NA
V gene: TRBV4-3
J gene: TRBJ2-2
CDR3 protein: ASSQRGSGGAITGELF

clone size: once
V gene: TRBV25-1
J gene: TRBJ2-3
CDR3 protein: ASSERKREGRVDTQY

clone size: NA
V gene: TRBV19
J gene: TRBJ1-2
CDR3 protein: ASSDQVGYGYT

clone size: NA
V gene: TRBV25-1
J gene: TRBJ2-1
CDR3 protein: ASSWTSRNEQF

clone size: few
V gene: TRBV6-5
J gene: TRBJ2-7
CDR3 protein: ASSYSVTGTYEQY

clone size: NA
V gene: TRBV13
J gene: TRBJ1-6
CDR3 protein: ASRTGTGRSPLH

clone size: NA
V gene: TRBV12-5
J gene: TRBJ1-1
CDR3 protein: ASGLVRFVWALNTEAF

clone size: NA
V gene: TRBV5-6
J gene: TRBJ2-1
CDR3 protein: ASSFSLREIYNEQF

clone size: NA
V gene: TRBV5-4
J gene: TRBJ2-7
CDR3 protein: ASSQGEVSYEQY

clone size: NA
V gene: TRBV11-2
J gene: TRBJ2-5
CDR3 protein: ASSLGPSRGETQY

clone size: NA
V gene: TRBV19
J gene: NA
CDR3 protein: ASSMEDHSYNEQF